This section outlines one T cell receptor (beta chain) sequence together with its context. Its specificity is unknown. Per the authors' pipeline: The distant-metastasis classifier for papillary thyroid cancer was built from CDR3 differences across clinicopathological groups. Through MiXCR, TCRdb re-clonotyped the PCR reads. None of the V and J calls come from the authors' own analysis; TCRdb made them. This sample has 15,000 to 20,000 clones, with 25% to 30% found just once. The data were obtained in a study of metastatic and nonmetastatic thyroid tumors. Whole-study context: Across blood and tumor or nodule tissue, repertoires from malignant and benign thyroid patients were compared with one another.

Study-level findings and limits: In blood and tumor, TCR beta diversity was reportedly significantly higher in malignant thyroid tumors than in benign nodules.

Before thyroid surgery, none of the patients had received any treatment. Germline lookup yields CDR1 SEHNR and CDR2 FQNEAQ (reference sequence). Trimming shortened V by 4 bases and J by 3 bases, and 7 bases separated the two germline ends. The CDR3 runs to 12 residues. The TCR originated in a male donor with papillary thyroid cancer or a benign thyroid nodule (not recorded which). Some clones in this sample may be carry-over from other donors' samples. The chain has TRBV7-9 and TRBJ2-7; D unclear. Sequencing used tumor tissue. The CDR3 spells CASSSANYEQYF. The CDR3 DNA sequence: TGTGCCAGCAGCTCGGCTAACTACGAGCAGTACTTC.